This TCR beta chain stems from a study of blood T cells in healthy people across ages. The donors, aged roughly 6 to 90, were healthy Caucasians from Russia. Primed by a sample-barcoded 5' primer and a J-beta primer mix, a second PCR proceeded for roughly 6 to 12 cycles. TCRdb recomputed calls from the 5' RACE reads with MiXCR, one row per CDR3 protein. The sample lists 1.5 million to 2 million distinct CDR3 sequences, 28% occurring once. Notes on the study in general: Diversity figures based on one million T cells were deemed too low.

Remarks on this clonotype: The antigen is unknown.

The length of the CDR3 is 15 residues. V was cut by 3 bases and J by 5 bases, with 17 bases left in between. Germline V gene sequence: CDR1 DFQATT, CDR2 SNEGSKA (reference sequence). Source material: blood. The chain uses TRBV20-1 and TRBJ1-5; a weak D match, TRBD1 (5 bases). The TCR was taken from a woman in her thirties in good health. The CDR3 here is CSASMGRGFDQPQHF. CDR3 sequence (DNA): TGCAGTGCTAGTATGGGTAGGGGTTTCGATCAGCCCCAGCATTTT.